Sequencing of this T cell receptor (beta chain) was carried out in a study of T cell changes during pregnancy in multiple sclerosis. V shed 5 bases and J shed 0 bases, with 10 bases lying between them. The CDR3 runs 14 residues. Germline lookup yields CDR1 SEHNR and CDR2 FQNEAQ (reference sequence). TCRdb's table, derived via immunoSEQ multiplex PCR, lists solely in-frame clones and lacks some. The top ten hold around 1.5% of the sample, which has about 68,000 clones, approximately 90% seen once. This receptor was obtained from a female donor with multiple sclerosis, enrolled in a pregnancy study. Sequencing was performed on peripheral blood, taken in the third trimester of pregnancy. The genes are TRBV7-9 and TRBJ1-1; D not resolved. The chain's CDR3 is CASSKRSLNTEAFF. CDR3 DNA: TGTGCCAGCAGCAAAAGGAGTCTGAACACTGAAGCTTTCTTT.